Listed here is a single TCR beta chain. Authors' analysis steps: Junction-only immunoSEQ data arrived without quality scores, meaning filtering differed. This table comes from immunoSEQ multiplex PCR, and its TCRdb copy is limited to in-frame clones, with some not included. For V, J and clone size, that table is used; D and trimming come from the DNA. The repertoire holds about 490,000 clones, with 79% as singletons. Germline loops: CDR1 LNHDA, CDR2 SQIVND (reference sequence). Trimming removed 6 bases from V and 6 bases from J, with 9 bases in between. CDR3 size: 12 residues. The data derive from a study of shared clonotypes between healthy human individuals.

Sample: PBMCs. This receptor was obtained from a woman aged 40 to 55 in good health. Some clones in this sample may be carry-over from other donors' samples. The chain carries TRBV19 and TRBJ2-1; D is uncertain. This CDR3 reads CASRGSINEQFF. The CDR3 DNA reads as TGTGCCAGTAGAGGGTCGATCAATGAGCAGTTCTTC. Full variable domain (missing parts from reference TRBV19 and TRBJ2-1): DGGITQSPKYLFRKEGQNVTLSCEQNLNHDAMYWYRQDPGQGLRLIYYSQIVNDFQKGDIAEGYSVSREKKESFPLTVTSAQKNPTAFYLCASRGSINEQFFGPGTRLTVL.